The 10 T cell receptor beta chains reported below all come from one sample, sequenced in a study of blood T cells in healthy people across ages. A J-beta primer mix and a sample-barcoded 5' primer were used in a second PCR of about 7 to 11 cycles. TCRdb processed the 5' RACE reads anew with MiXCR; each CDR3 protein has one entry. The sample gives about 1.8 million distinct CDR3 sequences, roughly 50% of which show up once; around 2.1% is in the top ten. Sequencing was done on a sample of blood. These TCRs come from a woman between 35 and 50 years old in good health.

This sequence joins TRBV10-3 and TRBJ1-4, with 10 bases lining up with TRBD1. The V segment lost 8 bases and the J segment 8 bases; nucleotides outside the gene matches: 5. CDR1 and CDR2 from the germline V gene are ENHRY and SYGVKD. CDR3 length: 13 amino acids. CDR3 region: CAIRQGAGEKLFF. Written as DNA, the CDR3 is TGTGCCATCCGACAGGGGGCAGGGGAAAAACTGTTTTTT.

This clonotype was detected a few times. V is TRBV5-5 and J is TRBJ2-1, with D possibly TRBD1 on 7 matching bases. Germline V gives CDR1 SGHKS, CDR2 YYEKEE (reference sequence). Trimming cost V 6 bases and J 5 bases, with 15 bases left between them. This CDR3 spans 14 amino acids. CDR3 bases: TGTGCCAGCACCCCGGGGGACAGAAACAATGAGCAGTTCTTC. Its protein product is CASTPGDRNNEQFF.

This rearrangement joins TRBV27 to TRBJ1-2; D unresolved. This CDR3 has 14 residues. Germline lookup yields CDR1 MNHEY and CDR2 SMNVEV (reference sequence). Trimming stripped 3 bases from V and 4 bases from J, with 12 bases between. In DNA, the CDR3 is TGTGCCAGCAGTTTTCAGATGCGGGGCTATGGCTACACCTTC. As protein: CASSFQMRGYGYTF.

The chain couples TRBV21-1 to TRBJ2-3; the DNA was not used to check the table's D call, TRBD2. TRBV21-1 is annotated as a pseudogene. The CDR3 spans 19 residues. The CDR3: CAKAATAGEDPHYTDTQYF. CDR3 bases: TGTGCCAAAGCAGCAACGGCGGGGGAGGACCCCCATTACACAGATACGCAGTATTTT.

The chain carries TRBV25-1 and TRBJ2-1; 9 bases line up with TRBD2. J lost 4 bases, V lost 8 bases, and 9 bases had no gene match. The germline gives CDR1 MGHDK, CDR2 SYGVNS. The CDR3 is made up of 15 amino acids. The chain's CDR3 is CASSWGGGEYNEQFF. CDR3 in DNA: TGTGCCAGCTCGTGGGGCGGGGGGGAATACAATGAGCAGTTCTTC.

J is TRBJ2-3 and V is TRBV7-3; D remains ambiguous. Germline CDR1 SGHTA, CDR2 FQGTGA. Trimming removed 0 bases at V and 0 bases at J, with 10 bases between. The CDR3 is 16 residues long. CDR3 amino acids: CASSLTQVLSTDTQYF. The DNA of the CDR3 is TGTGCCAGCAGCTTAACGCAGGTCCTTAGCACAGATACGCAGTATTTT.

This clonotype was recorded at least ten times. The chain is built from TRBV6-2 or TRBV6-3 and TRBJ2-7; 10 bases align to TRBD1. The length of the CDR3 is 14 residues. Trimming took 6 bases from V and 2 from J; bases not matched to a gene: 4. CDR1 and CDR2 from the germline V gene are MNHEY and SVGEGT. The CDR3 is CASRTGTGAYEQYF. The CDR3 DNA reads TGTGCCAGCAGAACCGGGACAGGGGCCTACGAGCAGTACTTC.

This clonotype was seen a few times. The chain has TRBV21-1 and TRBJ2-6; no check of the table's D call, TRBD1, against the DNA was made. TRBV21-1 has pseudogene status. The CDR3 has 20 amino acids. As DNA, the CDR3 is TGTGCCAGCAGCAAAAGGGGCAGCCTTCGGGAAGTCTCTGGGGCCAACGTCCTGACTTTC. Translated: CASSKRGSLREVSGANVLTF.

The chain recombines TRBV13 with TRBJ2-4; no definite D call. CDR1 and CDR2 from the germline V gene are PRHDT and FYEKMQ (reference sequence). The CDR3 sequence is 14 residues long. V dropped 4 bases and J dropped 2 bases, with 9 bases sitting between them. DNA for the CDR3: TGTGCCAGCAGCTCAACACACACCAAAAACATTCAGTACTTC. Protein sequence: CASSSTHTKNIQYF.

The chain employs TRBV6-2 or TRBV6-3 and TRBJ1-5; D call uncertain. CDR1 and CDR2 (germline): MNHEY, SVGEGT. Between the trimmed V and J ends, which lost 8 bases and 8 bases, there was a span of 10 bases. The CDR3 covers 11 residues. For the CDR3, the DNA is TGTGCCAGCGGGAACGGAGAGCCCCAGCATTTT. It specifies CASGNGEPQHF.